One sample yielded the 17 T cell receptor beta chains listed below, sequenced in a study of blood T cell repertoires in COVID-19. Using immunoSEQ multiplex PCR, the repertoire was profiled, and TCRdb retains in-frame clones only, with some absent. The repertoire holds approximately 160,000 clones, with around 81% as singletons. Sequenced input: peripheral blood. These TCRs come from a man between 65 and 85 years old who had recovered from COVID-19.

The chain combines TRBV7-3 with TRBJ2-5, with D maybe TRBD2 (6 bases). Trimming cost V 4 bases and J 1 base, with 13 bases left between them. Germline V gene data show CDR1 as SGHTA and CDR2 as FQGTGA. This CDR3 has 15 residues. In DNA, the CDR3 is TGTGCCAGCAGCTCAACAGCGGGCAGCCAAGAGACCCAGTACTTC. This sequence encodes CASSSTAGSQETQYF.

The chain uses TRBV12-5 and TRBJ1-5; D unclear. This CDR3 contains 13 residues. The V end lost 1 base, the J end lost 5 bases, and 6 bases lay between the germline ends. CDR1 is LGHNT and CDR2 is FRNRAP in the germline V gene. The DNA for the CDR3 is TGTGCTAGTGGTTTGGACGGTGATCAGCCCCAGCATTTT. This sequence encodes CASGLDGDQPQHF.

This chain connects TRBV7-8 to TRBJ2-7; TRBD2 is a possible D gene (5 bases). This CDR3 spans 12 amino acids. V lost 6 bases and J 4 bases, leaving 10 bases between the germline ends. Germline CDR1 SGHVS, CDR2 FQNEAQ. This CDR3 reads CASSKDWYEQYF. The DNA of the CDR3 is TGTGCCAGCAGTAAGGACTGGTACGAGCAGTACTTC.

This sequence joins TRBV7-6 and TRBJ2-2, with 7 bases identical to TRBD2. The CDR3 is made up of 13 amino acids. Germline CDR1 SGHVS, CDR2 FNYEAQ. After removal of 1 base from V and 8 bases from J, the junction contained 1 base not matched to a gene. This CDR3 reads CASSLERGGELFF. The CDR3 region has the DNA TGTGCCAGCAGCTTAGAGCGGGGAGGGGAGCTGTTTTTT.

This clone was found once. The chain carries TRBV27 and TRBJ1-1; perhaps TRBD1 as D (6 bases). CDR3 length: 16 amino acids. Trimming shortened V by 2 bases and J by 1 base, and 14 bases separated the two germline ends. Germline V gene sequence: CDR1 MNHEY, CDR2 SMNVEV (reference sequence). This chain's CDR3 is CASSLALTGPNTEAFF. The CDR3 DNA reads as TGTGCCAGCAGTTTAGCCCTCACAGGGCCGAACACTGAAGCTTTCTTT.

The chain uses TRBV18 and TRBJ2-6; the D gene is possibly TRBD2 (6 bases). The CDR3 is 17 amino acids. The germline V gene has CDR1 KGHSH and CDR2 LQKENI. The ends were cut back, 3 bases at V and 0 bases at J, with 12 bases in the middle. In DNA, the CDR3 is TGTGCCAGCTCACCGCGTGGGGGGAGCTCTGGGGCCAACGTCCTGACTTTC. Its translation: CASSPRGGSSGANVLTF.

This clone was seen a few times. V and J are TRBV7-9 and TRBJ2-7; D unresolved. Trimming pared 5 bases from V and 5 bases from J, leaving 16 bases between. The germline gives CDR1 SEHNR, CDR2 FQNEAQ (reference sequence). This CDR3 contains 14 residues. The CDR3 loop reads CASSRQTSEDEQYF. The CDR3 region has the DNA TGTGCCAGCAGCCGGCAGACCTCCGAGGACGAGCAGTACTTC.

This clone was seen a few times. V and J are TRBV5-1 and TRBJ1-4, with D unclear. This CDR3 comprises 15 residues. V was pared by 4 bases and J by 3 bases, with 13 bases between. Per the germline V gene, CDR1 is SGHRS and CDR2 is YFSETQ. For the CDR3, the DNA is TGCGCCAGCAGCCCCGGCTCGGGGTCTAATGAAAAACTGTTTTTT. It yields the protein CASSPGSGSNEKLFF.

The V call is TRBV30, the J call TRBJ1-2, with 10 bases matching TRBD1. CDR1 is GTSNPN, CDR2 SVGIG, per germline (reference sequence). The trim removed 4 bases at V and 6 bases at J, leaving 8 bases unmatched. The CDR3 has 14 amino acids. The CDR3: CAWTETDRGNGYTF. The CDR3 DNA reads TGTGCCTGGACCGAAACGGACAGGGGGAATGGCTACACCTTC.

The chain combines TRBV3-1 (or the pseudogene TRBV3-2) with TRBJ2-3, with 10 bases fitting TRBD1. Germline CDR1 is LGHDT and CDR2 is YNNKEL (reference sequence). After removal of 0 bases from V and 5 bases from J, the junction contained 8 bases not matched to a gene. The CDR3 has 17 residues. This chain's CDR3 is CASSQDGWTGGVDTQYF. DNA of the CDR3: TGTGCCAGCAGCCAAGACGGATGGACAGGGGGAGTAGATACGCAGTATTTT.

This clone was seen just once. This sequence joins TRBV9 and TRBJ2-1; tentatively, D is TRBD2 (6 bases). The CDR3 covers 16 residues. The V end was cut by 3 bases, the J end by 2 bases, with 15 bases between. Germline V gene lookup returns CDR1 SGDLS and CDR2 YYNGEE. The CDR3 here is CASSAETSLAYNEQFF. CDR3 nucleotide sequence: TGTGCCAGCAGCGCAGAGACTAGTCTGGCCTACAATGAGCAGTTCTTC.

This clone was seen just once. The J gene is TRBJ1-1, the V gene TRBV6-5, with D possibly TRBD1 on 5 matching bases. Germline CDR1 MNHEY, CDR2 SVGAGI. This CDR3 comprises 13 residues. V lost 9 bases and J lost 5, with 16 bases in between. The CDR3 reads CASKQGAGTEAFF. In DNA form, the CDR3 reads TGTGCCAGTAAGCAGGGAGCGGGGACTGAAGCTTTCTTT.

The chain couples TRBV10-3 to TRBJ1-1; 7 positions agree with TRBD1. The CDR3 covers 14 residues. Unmatched junction bases numbered 11, after V lost 6 bases and J lost 7 bases. From germline, CDR1 is ENHRY and CDR2 SYGVKD. The CDR3 sequence is CAIRDLQGSSEAFF. DNA of the CDR3: TGTGCCATCAGAGACCTACAGGGGAGTAGTGAAGCTTTCTTT.

The chain employs TRBV7-2 and TRBJ2-3, with no clear D. Germline CDR1 SGHTA, CDR2 FQGNSA. The ends were cut back, 5 bases at V and 6 bases at J, with 18 bases in the middle. The CDR3 runs to 15 residues. CDR3 loop: CASSPTGANWDTQYF. The CDR3 nucleotides are TGTGCCAGCAGCCCTACCGGAGCGAACTGGGATACGCAGTATTTT.

This clone came up a few times. The rearrangement links TRBV6-5 to TRBJ2-7; maybe TRBD1 (5 bases). Trimming pared 5 bases from V and 2 bases from J, leaving 13 bases between. The V gene's germline CDR1 is MNHEY and CDR2 SVGAGI. There are 14 residues in the CDR3. The CDR3 region has the DNA TGTGCCAGCAGTCAGTTGACAGAAGCCTACGAGCAGTACTTC. Its translation: CASSQLTEAYEQYF.

The chain recombines TRBV18 with TRBJ1-5; 8 bases map to TRBD1. CDR1 KGHSH and CDR2 LQKENI come from the germline V gene. V gave up 5 bases and J gave up 2 bases; unmatched junction bases: 2. This CDR3 is built from 14 residues. CDR3 region: CASSATGGNQPQHF. CDR3 sequence (DNA): TGTGCCAGCTCAGCGACAGGGGGCAATCAGCCCCAGCATTTT.

This rearrangement joins TRBV19 to TRBJ1-6, with 9 bases that match TRBD1. The CDR3 has 15 amino acids. Germline V gene sequence: CDR1 LNHDA, CDR2 SQIVND (reference sequence). V shed 6 bases and J 6 bases; nucleotides not matched to a gene: 6. CDR3 DNA sequence: TGTGCCAGTAGACCCGGGACAGGGACTAATTCACCCCTCCACTTT. Translation gives CASRPGTGTNSPLHF. Combining the CDR3 with reference TRBV19 and TRBJ1-6 gives the whole variable domain DGGITQSPKYLFRKEGQNVTLSCEQNLNHDAMYWYRQDPGQGLRLIYYSQIVNDFQKGDIAEGYSVSREKKESFPLTVTSAQKNPTAFYLCASRPGTGTNSPLHFGNGTRLTVT.